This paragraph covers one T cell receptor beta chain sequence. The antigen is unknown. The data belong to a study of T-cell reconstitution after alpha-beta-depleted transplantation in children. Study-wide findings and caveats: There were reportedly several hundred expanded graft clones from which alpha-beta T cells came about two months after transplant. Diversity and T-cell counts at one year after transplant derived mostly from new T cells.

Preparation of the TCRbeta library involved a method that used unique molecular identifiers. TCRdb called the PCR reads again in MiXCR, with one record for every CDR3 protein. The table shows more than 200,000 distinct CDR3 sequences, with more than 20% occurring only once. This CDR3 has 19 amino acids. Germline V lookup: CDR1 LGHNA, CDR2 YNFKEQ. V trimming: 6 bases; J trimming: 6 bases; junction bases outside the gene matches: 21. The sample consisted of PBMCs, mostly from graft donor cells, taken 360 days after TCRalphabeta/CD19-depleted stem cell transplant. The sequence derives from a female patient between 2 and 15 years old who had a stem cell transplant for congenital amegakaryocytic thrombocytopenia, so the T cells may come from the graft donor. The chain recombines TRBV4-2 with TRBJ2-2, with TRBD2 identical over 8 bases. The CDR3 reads CASSQGRPAGVVGSGELFF. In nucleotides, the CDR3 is TGTGCCAGCAGTCAGGGTCGGCCAGCGGGGGTAGTCGGCTCCGGGGAGCTGTTTTTT.